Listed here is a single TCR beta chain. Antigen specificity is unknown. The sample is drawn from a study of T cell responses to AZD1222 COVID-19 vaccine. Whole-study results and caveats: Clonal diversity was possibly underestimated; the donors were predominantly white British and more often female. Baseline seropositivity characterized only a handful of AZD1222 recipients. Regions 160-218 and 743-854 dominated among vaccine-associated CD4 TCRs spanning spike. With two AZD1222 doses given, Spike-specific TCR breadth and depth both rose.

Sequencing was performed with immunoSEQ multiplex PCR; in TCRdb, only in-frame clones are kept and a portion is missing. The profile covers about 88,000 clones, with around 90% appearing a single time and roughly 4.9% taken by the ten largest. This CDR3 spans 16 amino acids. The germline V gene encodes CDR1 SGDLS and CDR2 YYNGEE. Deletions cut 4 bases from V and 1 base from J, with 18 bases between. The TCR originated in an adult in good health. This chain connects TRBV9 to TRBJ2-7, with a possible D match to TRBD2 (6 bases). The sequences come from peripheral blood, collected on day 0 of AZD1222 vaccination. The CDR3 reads CASSRVIEGTSYEQYF. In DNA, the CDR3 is TGTGCCAGCAGCAGAGTGATCGAGGGGACTTCCTACGAGCAGTACTTC.